This T cell receptor (beta chain) was found in a study of CD8 T cells in Susac syndrome. Random hexamers served to reverse transcribe roughly 0.45 to 1 ug RNA. An immunoSEQ multiplex PCR amplified TCR beta CDR3 over 54 Vbeta and 13 Jbeta. TCRdb reprocessed the immunoSEQ multiplex PCR reads via MiXCR and lists one record per CDR3 protein. Among over 95,000 distinct CDR3 sequences listed, over 90% were seen once. CD8+ and CD4+ T cells from blood underwent TCR beta sequencing. The CDR3 runs to 18 residues. Germline-derived CDR1 and CDR2 are LNHNV and YYDKDF (reference sequence). Trimming took off 1 base at V and 7 bases at J, with 25 bases between the two ends.

The chain carries TRBV15 and TRBJ1-2, with a tentative D call TRBD1 (6 bases). The receptor was derived from a human donor in good health. Sequencing was done on a sample of CD4+ T cells from PBMCs. The CDR3: CATSRGDGGGPFGGGYTF. As DNA, the CDR3 is TGTGCCACCAGCAGAGGGGATGGGGGCGGCCCCTTTGGAGGTGGCTACACCTTC.